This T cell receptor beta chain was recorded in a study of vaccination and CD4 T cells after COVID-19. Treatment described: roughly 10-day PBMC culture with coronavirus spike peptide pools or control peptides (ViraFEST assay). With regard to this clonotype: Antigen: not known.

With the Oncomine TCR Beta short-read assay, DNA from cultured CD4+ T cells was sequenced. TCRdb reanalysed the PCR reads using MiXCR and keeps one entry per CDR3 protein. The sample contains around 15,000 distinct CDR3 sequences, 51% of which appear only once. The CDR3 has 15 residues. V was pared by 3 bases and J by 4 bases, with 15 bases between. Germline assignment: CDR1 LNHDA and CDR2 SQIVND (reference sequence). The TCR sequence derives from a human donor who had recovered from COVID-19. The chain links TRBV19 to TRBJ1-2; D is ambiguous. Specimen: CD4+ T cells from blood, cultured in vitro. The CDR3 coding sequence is TGTGCCAGTAGTATTCCCGGCAGCTTCGTCTATGGCTACACCTTC. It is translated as CASSIPGSFVYGYTF. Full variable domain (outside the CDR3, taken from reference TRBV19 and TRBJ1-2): DGGITQSPKYLFRKEGQNVTLSCEQNLNHDAMYWYRQDPGQGLRLIYYSQIVNDFQKGDIAEGYSVSREKKESFPLTVTSAQKNPTAFYLCASSIPGSFVYGYTFGSGTRLTVV.